The 20 T cell receptor beta chains listed next were all sequenced from one sample in a study of regulatory T cells in long-lasting Graves disease. This sample's time point: newly diagnosed GD, antithyroid drugs for less than 3 months. The TCR library was prepared using RNA isolated from PBMCs. Sequencing libraries for TCR beta were prepared with iRepertoire HTBI primers and Arm-PCR of CDR3 regions. TCRdb analysed the multiplex PCR reads with MiXCR anew, one entry per CDR3 protein. The profile shows some 200,000 distinct CDR3 sequences, approximately 19% of them singletons. Another study also made use of these data, one on T cells in Graves' hyperthyroidism and ophthalmopathy.

Sequenced here: peripheral blood mononuclear cells (PBMCs), sampled at new diagnosis, from a patient treated with antithyroid drugs. Receptors were obtained from a woman in her 30s with Graves disease.

This clonotype was picked up one time. This chain joins TRBV6-1 and TRBJ2-3, with 10 bases aligning to TRBD2. The CDR3 has 17 residues. The germline V gene encodes CDR1 MNHNS and CDR2 SASEGT. The V gene end was trimmed by 6 bases and the J gene end by 5 bases; junction bases not matched to a gene: 14. The DNA of the CDR3 is TGTGCCAGCAGCCAGTTTCGGCTAGCGGGGGAAGAAGATACGCAGTATTTT. The encoded protein is CASSQFRLAGEEDTQYF.

The chain combines TRBV28 with TRBJ2-3; 10 nucleotides match TRBD1. The germline gives CDR1 MDHEN, CDR2 SYDVKM. With 8 bases clipped from V and 2 bases from J, the junction kept 7 bases outside the gene matches. This CDR3 has 15 residues. Here the CDR3 DNA reads TGTGCCAGCTCGCGGGACAGGGGATCCACAGATACGCAGTATTTT. Translation gives CASSRDRGSTDTQYF.

This clonotype has a count of ten or more. The chain uses TRBV20-1 and TRBJ2-3; 9 nucleotides align to TRBD2. Trimming removed 1 base from V and 1 base from J; junction bases left unmatched: 9. This CDR3 spans 17 amino acids. CDR1 is DFQATT, CDR2 SNEGSKA, per germline (reference sequence). The CDR3 DNA is TGCAGTGCTAGAGGGGAGCGGGAGGTCCCCCGCACAGATACGCAGTATTTT. Protein sequence: CSARGEREVPRTDTQYF.

Many counts were recorded for this clonotype. The V and J genes are TRBV3-1 and TRBJ1-4; D is perhaps TRBD1 (5 bases). V was pared by 5 bases and J by 7 bases, with 17 bases between. CDR3 length equals 15 residues. CDR1 is LGHDT and CDR2 is YNNKEL in the germline V gene (reference sequence). The CDR3, as DNA: TGTGCCAGCAGCTTCCACGGGACGGGAGGTGAAAAACTGTTTTTT. This encodes CASSFHGTGGEKLFF.

The chain joins TRBV10-3 to TRBJ2-2; TRBD2 matches 10 bases. J was trimmed by 5 bases and V by 4 bases; bases with no gene match: 4. Germline loops: CDR1 ENHRY, CDR2 SYGVKD. There are 15 residues in the CDR3. CDR3 in DNA: TGTGCCATCAGTGGCGGGACTAGCGCAACCGGGGAGCTGTTTTTT. It codes for CAISGGTSATGELFF.

This clonotype was found many times. This sequence joins TRBV20-1 and TRBJ2-1; 8 bases fit TRBD2. V gave up 4 bases and J gave up 7 bases; unmatched junction bases: 12. The CDR3 covers 15 residues. CDR1 is DFQATT and CDR2 is SNEGSKA in the germline V gene (reference sequence). CDR3 protein: CSANRRSGSVNEQFF. CDR3 DNA: TGCAGTGCTAATAGGAGAAGCGGGAGTGTAAATGAGCAGTTCTTC.

This clonotype was detected many times. The J gene is TRBJ1-6, the V gene TRBV29-1, with a weak D call TRBD1 (5 bases). Per germline, CDR1 SQVTM and CDR2 ANQGSEA. The V end lost 0 bases, the J end lost 8 bases, and 11 bases lay between the germline ends. This CDR3 has 14 amino acids. The CDR3 protein is CSVEEGGGDSPLHF. The CDR3 nucleotides read TGCAGCGTTGAAGAAGGCGGGGGGGATTCACCCCTCCACTTT.

At least ten counts were recorded for this clonotype. CDR3 sequence reads: CASSPGQGAFQPQHF. The CDR3 DNA is TGTGCCAGCAGCCCCGGACAGGGGGCTTTTCAGCCCCAGCATTTT. The chain links TRBV11-2 to TRBJ1-5, with 11 positions matching TRBD1. Looked up from germline, CDR1 is SGHAT and CDR2 is FQNNGV. The CDR3 runs to 15 residues. Trimming cost V 5 bases and J 6 bases; bases outside gene matches: 6.

This clonotype was observed at least ten times. The V call is TRBV19, the J call TRBJ1-2; D is uncertain. The V gene lost 5 bases and the J gene lost 0 bases, with 7 bases spanning the gap. The CDR3 is 13 residues long. CDR1 is LNHDA, CDR2 SQIVND, per germline (reference sequence). CDR3 residues: CASSLETNYGYTF. The CDR3 DNA sequence: TGTGCCAGTAGTCTCGAGACTAACTATGGCTACACCTTC.

The table lists this clonotype with a few counts. This chain connects TRBV29-1 to TRBJ2-7; D gene unclear. Per the germline V gene, CDR1 is SQVTM and CDR2 is ANQGSEA. This CDR3 is 14 amino acids long. With 4 bases removed from V and 3 bases from J, the gap between germline ends came to 16 bases. CDR3 protein: CSVVSRTVVYEQYF. CDR3 DNA: TGCAGCGTTGTCTCCCGAACGGTAGTCTACGAGCAGTACTTC.

This clonotype was recorded many times. The chain couples TRBV7-9 to TRBJ2-3; D gene ambiguous. The CDR3 length is 15 residues. V lost 1 base to trimming and J lost 0 bases, with 8 bases between them. Germline-derived CDR1 and CDR2 are SEHNR and FQNEAQ (reference sequence). Here the CDR3 reads CASSLGALSTDTQYF. CDR3 nucleotides: TGTGCCAGCAGCTTAGGGGCTTTAAGCACAGATACGCAGTATTTT. The full variable domain, in which reference TRBV7-9 and TRBJ2-3 provide the parts outside the CDR3, is DTGVSQNPRHKITKRGQNVTFRCDPISEHNRLYWYRQTLGQGPEFLTYFQNEAQLEKSRLLSDRFSAERPKGSFSTLEIQRTEQGDSAMYLCASSLGALSTDTQYFGPGTRLTVL.

This clonotype appeared many times. This chain joins TRBV6-2 or TRBV6-3 and TRBJ2-2; D unclear. In germline, CDR1 is MNHEY, CDR2 SVGEGT. The CDR3 runs 16 residues. V dropped 6 bases and J dropped 0 bases, with 14 bases sitting between them. Here the CDR3 DNA reads TGTGCCAGCAGCAACCTCGGACGGACGAACACCGGGGAGCTGTTTTTT. It specifies CASSNLGRTNTGELFF.

This clonotype was observed at least ten times. The rearrangement links TRBV6-5 to TRBJ2-7; 14 nucleotides agree with TRBD2. The trim removed 3 bases at V and 4 bases at J, leaving 11 bases unmatched. Looked up from germline, CDR1 is MNHEY and CDR2 is SVGAGI. The CDR3 covers 18 residues. In nucleotides, the CDR3 is TGTGCCAGCAGTTATTCCTTCGGGGGGACTAGCGGGAGTTACGAGCAGTACTTC. It codes for CASSYSFGGTSGSYEQYF.

Remarks on this clonotype: This may arise from a read error, as a much more abundant clone is one base away. The CDR3 bases are TGTGCCAGCAGCTCAGGAACTTTCTCCTACAATGAGCAGATCTTC. Protein sequence: CASSSGTFSYNEQIF. This sequence joins TRBV5-6 and TRBJ2-1; D is undetermined. The V gene's germline CDR1 is SGHDT and CDR2 YYEEEE. CDR3 length: 15 residues.

The chain uses TRBV28 and TRBJ2-5, with 8 bases identical to TRBD2. After removal of 7 bases from V and 2 bases from J, the junction contained 9 bases not matched to a gene. Germline V gene data show CDR1 as MDHEN and CDR2 as SYDVKM. This CDR3 comprises 15 residues. CDR3 nucleotide sequence: TGTGCCAGCATCGGGGGGGGGACTTTTCAAGAGACCCAGTACTTC. Translated, it gives CASIGGGTFQETQYF.

In this sample, this clonotype turned up many times. The rearrangement joins TRBV28 to TRBJ1-5; D gene uncertain. Germline V gene lookup returns CDR1 MDHEN and CDR2 SYDVKM. V shed 2 bases and J shed 0 bases, with 8 bases lying between them. The CDR3 runs to 15 residues. CDR3 in amino acids: CASSLGDLSNQPQHF. CDR3 coding DNA: TGTGCCAGCAGTTTAGGCGACCTTAGCAATCAGCCCCAGCATTTT. The full variable domain, its missing parts supplied by reference TRBV28 and TRBJ1-5, is DVKVTQSSRYLVKRTGEKVFLECVQDMDHENMFWYRQDPGLGLRLIYFSYDVKMKEKGDIPEGYSVSREKKERFSLILESASTNQTSMYLCASSLGDLSNQPQHFGDGTRLSIL.

This clonotype was seen ten or more times. The rearrangement links TRBV5-8 to TRBJ1-1; TRBD1 aligns across 8 bases. Per germline, CDR1 SGHTS and CDR2 YDEGEE. The CDR3 contains 11 residues. Unmatched junction bases numbered 4, after V lost 8 bases and J lost 7 bases. CDR3 sequence reads: CARDRVVEAFF. CDR3 in DNA: TGTGCCAGGGACAGGGTAGTTGAAGCTTTCTTT.

This clonotype has ten or more counts. The chain carries TRBV7-9 and TRBJ2-7; D possibly corresponds to TRBD2 (6 bases). Germline V gene lookup returns CDR1 SEHNR and CDR2 FQNEAQ (reference sequence). CDR3 length: 15 residues. The V end lost 5 bases, the J end lost 9 bases, and 23 bases lay between the germline ends. The chain's CDR3 is CASSSRDFTYEWQYF. CDR3 nucleotide sequence: TGTGCCAGCAGCAGCCGGGACTTTACCTACGAGTGGCAGTACTTC.

The chain has TRBV6-2 or TRBV6-3 and TRBJ1-6; 8 bases map to TRBD1. Per germline, CDR1 MNHEY and CDR2 SVGEGT. J lost 5 bases, V lost 5 bases, and 5 bases had no gene match. The CDR3 covers 15 residues. The CDR3 nucleotides read TGTGCCAGCAGTCACCGACAGGGGAATAATTCACCCCTCCACTTT. This encodes CASSHRQGNNSPLHF.

This clonotype was seen at least ten times. This sequence joins TRBV30 and TRBJ1-4, with a tentative D call TRBD1 (5 bases). Trimming left V 6 bases short and J 1 base short, with 9 bases between. Germline assignment: CDR1 GTSNPN and CDR2 SVGIG (reference sequence). This CDR3 has 13 residues. CDR3 nucleotide sequence: TGTGCCTGCATGAGGGGAACTAATGAAAAACTGTTTTTT. Protein: CACMRGTNEKLFF.